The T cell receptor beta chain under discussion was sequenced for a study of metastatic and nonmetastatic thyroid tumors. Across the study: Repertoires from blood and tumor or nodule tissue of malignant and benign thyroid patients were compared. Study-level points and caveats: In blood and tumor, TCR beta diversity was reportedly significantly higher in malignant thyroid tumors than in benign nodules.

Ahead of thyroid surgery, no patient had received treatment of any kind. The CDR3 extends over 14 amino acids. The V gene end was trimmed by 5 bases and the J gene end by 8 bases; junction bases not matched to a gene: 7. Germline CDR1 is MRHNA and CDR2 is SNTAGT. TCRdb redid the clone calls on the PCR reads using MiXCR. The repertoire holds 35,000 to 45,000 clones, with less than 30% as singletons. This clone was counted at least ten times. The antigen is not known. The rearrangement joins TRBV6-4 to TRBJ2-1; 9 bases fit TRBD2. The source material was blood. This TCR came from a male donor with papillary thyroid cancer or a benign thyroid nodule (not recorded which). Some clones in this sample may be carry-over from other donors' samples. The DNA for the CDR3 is TGTGCCAGCAGTTTAGCGGGAGAAGCTTATGAGCAGTTCTTC. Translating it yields CASSLAGEAYEQFF.